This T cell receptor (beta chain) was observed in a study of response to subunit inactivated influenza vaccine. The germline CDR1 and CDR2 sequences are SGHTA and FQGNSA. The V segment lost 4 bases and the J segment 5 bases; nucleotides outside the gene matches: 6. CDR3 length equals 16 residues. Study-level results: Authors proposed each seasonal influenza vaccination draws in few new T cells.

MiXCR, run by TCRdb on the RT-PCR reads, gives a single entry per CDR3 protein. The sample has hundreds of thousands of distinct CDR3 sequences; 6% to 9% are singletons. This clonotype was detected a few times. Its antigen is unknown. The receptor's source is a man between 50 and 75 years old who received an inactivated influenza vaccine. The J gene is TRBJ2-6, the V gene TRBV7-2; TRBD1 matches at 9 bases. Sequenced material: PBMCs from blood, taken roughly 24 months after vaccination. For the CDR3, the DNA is TGTGCCAGCAGCTATTCCGGGACAGGGTGGGCCAACGTCCTGACTTTC. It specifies CASSYSGTGWANVLTF.